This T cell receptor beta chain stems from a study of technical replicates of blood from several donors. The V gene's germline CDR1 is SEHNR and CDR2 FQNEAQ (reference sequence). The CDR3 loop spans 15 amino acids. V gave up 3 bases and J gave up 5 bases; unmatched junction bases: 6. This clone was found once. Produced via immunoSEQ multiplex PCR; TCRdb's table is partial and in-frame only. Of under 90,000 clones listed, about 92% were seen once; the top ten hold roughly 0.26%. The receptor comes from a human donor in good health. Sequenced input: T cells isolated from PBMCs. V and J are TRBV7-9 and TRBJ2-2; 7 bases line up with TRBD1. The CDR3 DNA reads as TGTGCCAGCAGCTTGTGGACAGGTCCAACCGGGGAGCTGTTTTTT. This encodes CASSLWTGPTGELFF.